One and the same sample provided the 6 T cell receptor beta chains below, sequenced in a study of T cells after posttransplantation cyclophosphamide (dated by TCRdb to about 2016). Libraries were made using the immunoSEQ multiplex PCR assay. Here the immuneACCESS table is served through TCRdb, limited to in-frame sequences with V and J called. Missing clones are a known gap in these copies; in checked studies unresolved V genes cover under half, and the rest lacks a known reason. The sample contains some 52,000 clones, just over 85% of them found a single time. About 3% of the sample is held by the ten biggest clonotypes. The sequencing sample was made of PBMCs. Source of these receptors: a man aged 30 to 45 with a blood cancer, CMV-positive, and with a related stem cell donor.

V and J are TRBV27 and TRBJ1-2; TRBD1 matches at 9 bases. Trimming at V came to 4 bases and at J to 4 bases, leaving 1 base not matched to a gene. This CDR3 contains 13 residues. The germline V gene has CDR1 MNHEY and CDR2 SMNVEV (reference sequence). The CDR3 region is CASSSGQGYGYTF. As DNA, the CDR3 is TGTGCCAGCAGTTCGGGACAGGGCTATGGCTACACCTTC.

This sequence joins TRBV28 and TRBJ2-7; possibly TRBD1 for D (6 bases). Germline CDR1 reads MDHEN; CDR2 reads SYDVKM. The CDR3 runs 14 residues. V was trimmed by 6 bases and J by 1 base, leaving 13 bases between them. The CDR3 region has the DNA TGTGCCAGCAGAACTGGGACACTATCCTACGAGCAGTACTTC. Translated: CASRTGTLSYEQYF.

The J gene is TRBJ2-1, the V gene TRBV5-1, with TRBD2 identical over 7 bases. Germline V CDR1 and CDR2: SGHRS, YFSETQ. CDR3 length equals 15 residues. The junction had 7 bases not matched to a gene; V was cut back by 0 bases and J by 7 bases. CDR3 bases: TGCGCCAGCAGCTTGGCCTGGGGCGGGAGTAATGAGCAGTTCTTC. Amino acids: CASSLAWGGSNEQFF.

As concerns this clone: This same CDR3 is encoded by further DNA sequences in the sample. This chain joins TRBV5-1 and TRBJ2-5; D may be TRBD2 (6 bases). Germline loops: CDR1 SGHRS, CDR2 YFSETQ. The CDR3 length is 14 residues. V gave up 0 bases and J gave up 2 bases, with 8 bases separating them. The CDR3 protein is CASSLGRGQETQYF. The CDR3 nucleotides are TGCGCCAGCAGCTTGGGCCGGGGGCAAGAGACCCAGTACTTC. Supplemented by reference TRBV5-1 and TRBJ2-5, the full variable domain reads KAGVTQTPRYLIKTRGQQVTLSCSPISGHRSVSWYQQTPGQGLQFLFEYFSETQRNKGNFPGRFSGRQFSNSRSEMNVSTLELGDSALYLCASSLGRGQETQYFGPGTRLLVL.

This chain connects TRBV11-3 to TRBJ2-7, with 8 nucleotides matching TRBD1. This CDR3 has 12 residues. V shed 5 bases and J 5 bases; nucleotides not matched to a gene: 2. Germline CDR1 is SGHNT and CDR2 is YENEEA. CDR3 nucleotide sequence: TGTGCCAGCAGCGACAGGGGCAACGAGCAGTACTTC. Residues: CASSDRGNEQYF.

The count of this clone is one. This chain joins TRBV15 and TRBJ1-1, with 7 bases aligning to TRBD1. Trimming removed 6 bases from V and 1 base from J; junction bases left unmatched: 2. The CDR3 is 13 residues long. In germline, CDR1 is LNHNV, CDR2 YYDKDF (reference sequence). Here the CDR3 DNA reads TGTGCCACCAGGACAGGGAGGAACACTGAAGCTTTCTTT. Residues: CATRTGRNTEAFF.